This passage covers 31 T cell receptor beta chains from one sample sequenced in a study of early T cells in non-severe SARS-CoV-2 infection. TCRdb fed the 5' RACE reads into MiXCR, producing one record per CDR3 protein. Found here are roughly 83,000 distinct CDR3 sequences, about 12% of them singletons; the top ten hold 4% to 4.5%. This specimen was whole blood, taken at baseline. All receptors come from an adult who was a healthcare worker with PCR-confirmed SARS-CoV-2 infection or an uninfected control (not recorded which).

Only a few counts were recorded for this clonotype. The chain employs TRBV5-1 and TRBJ2-5; 8 positions agree with TRBD1. This CDR3 is built from 18 residues. The germline CDR1 and CDR2 sequences are SGHRS and YFSETQ. The V segment lost 4 bases and the J segment 1 base; nucleotides outside the gene matches: 15. The DNA of the CDR3 is TGCGCCAGCAGCCCCGGACAGGGCGTGGGGTTATCCCAAGAGACCCAGTACTTC. Protein sequence: CASSPGQGVGLSQETQYF.

This chain connects TRBV30 to TRBJ1-2; D is unresolved. CDR1 and CDR2 (germline): GTSNPN, SVGIG (reference sequence). V was shortened by 5 bases and J by 10 bases, with 17 bases between the two germline ends. The CDR3 length is 12 residues. The CDR3 nucleotides read TGTGCCTGGGACGTGGCAGGCGGGCCCTACACCTTC. Protein: CAWDVAGGPYTF.

This chain links TRBV7-9 with TRBJ1-1, with TRBD1 matching over 9 bases. CDR1 is SEHNR, CDR2 FQNEAQ, per germline (reference sequence). The CDR3 is 16 residues long. V lost 6 bases, J lost 4 bases, and 12 bases stayed unmatched. CDR3 nucleotides: TGTGCCAGCAGTCAGTCCCCCGGGACAGGGCCCACTGAAGCTTTCTTT. Encoded protein: CASSQSPGTGPTEAFF.

This clonotype showed up many times. The rearrangement uses TRBV29-1 and TRBJ1-1; D may be TRBD1 (5 bases). The germline gives CDR1 SQVTM, CDR2 ANQGSEA. CDR3 length: 11 amino acids. Trimming took off 5 bases at V and 7 bases at J, with 11 bases between the two ends. CDR3 sequence reads: CSVSDRYEAFF. CDR3 DNA: TGCAGCGTTTCCGACAGATATGAAGCTTTCTTT.

Ten or more counts support this clonotype. The gene calls are TRBV7-3 and TRBJ2-3; possible D gene TRBD2, 6 bases. Trimming cost V 1 base and J 4 bases, with 9 bases left between them. CDR1 SGHTA and CDR2 FQGTGA come from the germline V gene. The CDR3 sequence is 14 residues long. CDR3 nucleotide sequence: TGTGCCAGCAGCTTAAGGCGGGACCCAGATACGCAGTATTTT. Amino acids: CASSLRRDPDTQYF.

The V call is TRBV6-1, the J call TRBJ1-5; no reliable D call. The V end was cut by 4 bases, the J end by 3 bases, with 7 bases between. CDR3 length: 13 amino acids. CDR1 is MNHNS, CDR2 SASEGT, per germline. CDR3 nucleotides: TGTGCCAGCAGTGGGAGCCTCAATCAGCCCCAGCATTTT. Amino acids: CASSGSLNQPQHF.

The CDR3 here is CASAGTFTGELFF. As DNA, the CDR3 is TGTGCCAGCGCTGGGACTTTCACCGGGGAGCTGTTTTTT. The chain links TRBV2 to TRBJ2-2, with D maybe TRBD2 (6 bases). The V and J ends lost 8 bases and 4 bases respectively, with 11 bases between them. Per germline, CDR1 SNHLY and CDR2 FYNNEI. The CDR3 extends over 13 amino acids.

There are many counts of this clonotype. At one end, the junction sequence differs from germline, possibly due to a read error. The chain uses TRBV7-7 and TRBJ2-5; TRBD2 aligns across 10 bases. The V gene's germline CDR1 is SSHAT and CDR2 FNYEAQ (reference sequence). The CDR3 runs 14 residues. CDR3 loop: CASSQREGQETQYF. The CDR3 DNA reads TGTGCTAGCAGCCAGCGGGAGGGCCAAGAGACCCAGTACTTC.

The chain is built from TRBV12-3 or TRBV12-4 and TRBJ1-3; D uncertain. Trimming left V 6 bases short and J 7 bases short, with 7 bases between. This CDR3 comprises 11 residues. In nucleotides, the CDR3 is TGTGCCAGCAGCGGAGTGAACACCATATATTTT. Its protein is CASSGVNTIYF.

In its sample, this clonotype was seen a few times. V is TRBV18 and J is TRBJ2-1; no clear D gene. V was cut by 4 bases and J by 0 bases, with 13 bases left in between. The germline V gene has CDR1 KGHSH and CDR2 LQKENI. The CDR3 extends over 16 amino acids. CDR3 nucleotides: TGTGCCAGCTCACTTGCCGGGTCCGGCTCCTACAATGAGCAGTTCTTC. Translation gives CASSLAGSGSYNEQFF. Full variable domain (missing parts from reference TRBV18 and TRBJ2-1): NAGVMQNPRHLVRRRGQEARLRCSPMKGHSHVYWYRQLPEEGLKFMVYLQKENIIDESGMPKERFSAEFPKEGPSILRIQQVVRGDSAAYFCASSLAGSGSYNEQFFGPGTRLTVL.

This clonotype was counted only a few times. V gene TRBV18 combines with J gene TRBJ2-5, with 10 bases fitting TRBD2. Unmatched junction bases numbered 8, after V lost 6 bases and J lost 4 bases. The CDR3 runs to 15 residues. Germline CDR1 and CDR2: KGHSH and LQKENI. The CDR3 nucleotides are TGTGCCAGCTCCGGTGTAGCGGGAGGAAGAGAGACCCAGTACTTC. Its translation is CASSGVAGGRETQYF.

This clonotype was found many times. The J gene is TRBJ2-1, the V gene TRBV12-3 or TRBV12-4; D possibly uses TRBD1 or TRBD2 (5 bases each). Trimming removed 4 bases at V and 8 bases at J, with 18 bases between. This CDR3 region has 15 residues. The CDR3 spells CASSSLGRRGDEQFF. The CDR3 coding sequence is TGTGCCAGCAGTTCCCTAGGGCGGCGAGGGGATGAGCAGTTCTTC.

This clonotype showed up just a few times. The chain uses TRBV12-5 and TRBJ2-4; D is unresolved. Germline V gene data show CDR1 as LGHNT and CDR2 as FRNRAP. Trimming stripped 7 bases from V and 7 bases from J, with 14 bases between. The CDR3 covers 13 residues. This chain's CDR3 is CASAQTLGNIQYF. CDR3 in DNA: TGTGCTAGTGCCCAGACCCTAGGGAACATTCAGTACTTC. The full variable domain, rest sourced from reference TRBV12-5 and TRBJ2-4, is DARVTQTPRHKVTEMGQEVTMRCQPILGHNTVFWYRQTMMQGLELLAYFRNRAPLDDSGMPKDRFSAEMPDATLATLKIQPSEPRDSAVYFCASAQTLGNIQYFGAGTRLSVL.

In this sample, this clonotype turned up a few times. The chain's CDR3 is CASSGGGVRSDTQYF. The CDR3, as DNA: TGTGCCAGCAGCGGAGGAGGGGTTAGGTCGGATACGCAGTATTTT. The rearrangement joins TRBV11-3 to TRBJ2-3, with a possible D match to TRBD2 (6 bases). The CDR3 extends over 15 amino acids. The V end lost 5 bases, the J end lost 6 bases, and 18 bases lay between the germline ends. Germline CDR1 is SGHNT and CDR2 is YENEEA.

This clonotype was counted at least ten times. The gene calls are TRBV30 and TRBJ1-1; no definite D call. Germline V gene sequence: CDR1 GTSNPN, CDR2 SVGIG (reference sequence). CDR3 size: 14 residues. The germline V and J ends were trimmed by 2 bases and 2 bases, with 12 bases remaining between them. Here the CDR3 reads CAWSTGLRNTEAFF. The CDR3 bases are TGTGCCTGGAGTACCGGGCTACGAAACACTGAAGCTTTCTTT.

CDR3: CASSVANRDRTDTQYF. In DNA form, the CDR3 reads TGTGCCAGCAGCGTAGCCAACCGGGACAGGACAGATACGCAGTATTTT. The chain combines TRBV9 with TRBJ2-3; 8 bases agree with TRBD1. V was clipped by 0 bases and J by 3 bases; unmatched bases: 6. The CDR3 covers 16 residues. The germline V gene has CDR1 SGDLS and CDR2 YYNGEE. Using reference TRBV9 and TRBJ2-3 for the parts outside the CDR3, the full variable domain is DSGVTQTPKHLITATGQRVTLRCSPRSGDLSVYWYQQSLDQGLQFLIQYYNGEERAKGNILERFSAQQFPDLHSELNLSSLELGDSALYFCASSVANRDRTDTQYFGPGTRLTVL.

This clonotype was counted at least ten times. The CDR3 coding sequence is TGTGCCAGCAGCCAGGGGGAGGGGACAGGGGACACTGAAGCTTTCTTT. The encoded protein is CASSQGEGTGDTEAFF. The chain carries TRBV12-3 or TRBV12-4 and TRBJ1-1, with 10 bases identical to TRBD1. The CDR3 contains 16 residues. V dropped 6 bases and J dropped 3; count of bases not matched to a gene: 10.

The table lists this clonotype with a few counts. V and J are TRBV7-9 and TRBJ1-1, with D perhaps matching TRBD1 (6 bases). The CDR3 runs to 15 residues. The V gene lost 1 base and the J gene lost 0 bases, with 9 bases spanning the gap. CDR1 and CDR2 from the germline V gene are SEHNR and FQNEAQ (reference sequence). CDR3: CASSLEGEVNTEAFF. DNA for the CDR3: TGTGCCAGCAGCTTAGAGGGGGAGGTGAACACTGAAGCTTTCTTT.

This clonotype has just a few counts. The V gene is TRBV10-3, the J gene TRBJ2-5; TRBD2 might be the D (6 bases). The CDR3 spans 13 residues. From germline, CDR1 is ENHRY and CDR2 SYGVKD. V lost 8 bases and J 2 bases, leaving 12 bases between the germline ends. CDR3 sequence reads: CAIQRRVQETQYF. For the CDR3, the DNA is TGTGCCATCCAGCGGAGGGTACAAGAGACCCAGTACTTC.

This clonotype came up many times. The chain couples TRBV7-9 to TRBJ1-2; D might be TRBD1 (6 bases). Trimming took off 5 bases at V and 0 bases at J, with 16 bases between the two ends. Germline CDR1 and CDR2: SEHNR and FQNEAQ (reference sequence). The CDR3 totals 16 residues. CDR3 DNA: TGTGCCAGCAGCCCAAATCAGGGGCCAGCTAACTATGGCTACACCTTC. Translating it yields CASSPNQGPANYGYTF.

By sample fraction, this clonotype is medium-sized. The V call is TRBV20-1, the J call TRBJ2-7; the match to TRBD2 covers 15 bases. Germline-derived CDR1 and CDR2 are DFQATT and SNEGSKA (reference sequence). The length of the CDR3 is 13 residues. The V gene end was trimmed by 6 bases and the J gene end by 4 bases; junction bases not matched to a gene: 1. CDR3 residues: CSAGLAGGYEQYF. CDR3 bases: TGCAGTGCCGGACTAGCGGGAGGGTACGAGCAGTACTTC.

The genes are TRBV18 and TRBJ1-2; D may be TRBD1 (5 bases). The germline V and J ends were trimmed by 3 bases and 8 bases, with 16 bases remaining between them. The CDR3 is made up of 14 amino acids. Germline CDR1 and CDR2: KGHSH and LQKENI. DNA for the CDR3: TGTGCCAGCTCACCCCAAGGGGAGAAGATGGGCTACACCTTC. It yields the protein CASSPQGEKMGYTF.

This clonotype was detected only a few times. The V call is TRBV11-2, the J call TRBJ2-7; D is uncertain. Per the germline V gene, CDR1 is SGHAT and CDR2 is FQNNGV. There are 16 residues in the CDR3. The V end lost 4 bases, the J end lost 4 bases, and 20 bases lay between the germline ends. For the CDR3, the DNA is TGTGCCAGCAGCTCAGCCGACCGGTACCTTAGGTACGAGCAGTACTTC. Protein sequence: CASSSADRYLRYEQYF.

Only a few counts were recorded for this clonotype. The chain is built from TRBV14 and TRBJ2-3; no clear D gene. CDR3 length: 14 residues. V lost 6 bases and J 0 bases, leaving 10 bases between the germline ends. Germline V gene lookup returns CDR1 SGHDN and CDR2 FVKESK. In DNA, the CDR3 is TGTGCCAGCAGTTTGGCGACTAGCACAGATACGCAGTATTTT. Amino acids: CASSLATSTDTQYF. Based on the CDR3 plus reference TRBV14 and TRBJ2-3, the full variable domain is EAGVTQFPSHSVIEKGQTVTLRCDPISGHDNLYWYRRVMGKEIKFLLHFVKESKQDESGMPNNRFLAERTGGTYSTLKVQPAELEDSGVYFCASSLATSTDTQYFGPGTRLTVL.

V usage is TRBV6-2 or TRBV6-3 and J usage is TRBJ2-7, with TRBD2 matching over 11 bases. The CDR3 is made up of 13 amino acids. The germline gives CDR1 MNHEY, CDR2 SVGEGT. V lost 5 bases and J lost 12; bases outside the gene matches: 9. CDR3 DNA: TGTGCCAGCAGTACGGCAGTAGCGGGGGGGCCGTACTTC. Protein product: CASSTAVAGGPYF.

The chain recombines TRBV7-8 with TRBJ2-7; D gene unclear. V was pared by 6 bases and J by 1 base, with 16 bases between. This CDR3 comprises 15 residues. Germline values: CDR1 SGHVS, CDR2 FQNEAQ. The CDR3 region is CASSSGSSRSYEQYF. The CDR3 region has the DNA TGTGCCAGCAGTTCTGGTAGTTCTCGGTCCTACGAGCAGTACTTC.

There are a few counts of this clonotype. This sequence joins TRBV10-3 and TRBJ2-2, with D possibly TRBD2 on 6 matching bases. Germline V CDR1 and CDR2: ENHRY, SYGVKD. Trimming took off 0 bases at V and 8 bases at J, with 7 bases between the two ends. This CDR3 is 13 amino acids long. CDR3 amino acids: CAISESTSGELFF. CDR3 DNA: TGTGCCATCAGTGAGTCGACTAGTGGGGAGCTGTTTTTT.

This clonotype was seen a few times. The CDR3 sequence is CASSVADGPVEQYF. For the CDR3, the DNA is TGTGCCAGCAGCGTAGCCGACGGCCCCGTAGAGCAGTACTTC. V usage is TRBV9 and J usage is TRBJ2-7; no firm D call. The CDR3 is 14 residues long. V shed 0 bases and J shed 7 bases, with 14 bases lying between them. From germline, CDR1 is SGDLS and CDR2 YYNGEE.

The chain combines TRBV12-3 or TRBV12-4 with TRBJ1-4; D is ambiguous. This CDR3 has 15 residues. V was trimmed by 5 bases and J by 10 bases, leaving 20 bases between them. CDR3 nucleotides: TGTGCCAGCAGTCTTGACCCCTCCGGCCGGGGAAAACTGTTTTTT. Translated: CASSLDPSGRGKLFF.

This chain connects TRBV20-1 to TRBJ2-2; D is unresolved. With 1 base removed from V and 5 bases from J, the gap between germline ends came to 5 bases. Germline loops: CDR1 DFQATT, CDR2 SNEGSKA (reference sequence). The CDR3 spans 12 residues. The CDR3 is CSARGDTGELFF. For the CDR3, the DNA is TGCAGTGCTAGAGGGGATACCGGGGAGCTGTTTTTT.

This clonotype was detected many times. The chain recombines TRBV6-5 with TRBJ1-1; D is undetermined. CDR3 length: 11 amino acids. Per the germline V gene, CDR1 is MNHEY and CDR2 is SVGAGI. Trimming removed 6 bases from V and 3 bases from J, with 5 bases in between. Here the CDR3 reads CASSTDTEAFF. CDR3 DNA sequence: TGTGCCAGCAGCACGGACACTGAAGCTTTCTTT.